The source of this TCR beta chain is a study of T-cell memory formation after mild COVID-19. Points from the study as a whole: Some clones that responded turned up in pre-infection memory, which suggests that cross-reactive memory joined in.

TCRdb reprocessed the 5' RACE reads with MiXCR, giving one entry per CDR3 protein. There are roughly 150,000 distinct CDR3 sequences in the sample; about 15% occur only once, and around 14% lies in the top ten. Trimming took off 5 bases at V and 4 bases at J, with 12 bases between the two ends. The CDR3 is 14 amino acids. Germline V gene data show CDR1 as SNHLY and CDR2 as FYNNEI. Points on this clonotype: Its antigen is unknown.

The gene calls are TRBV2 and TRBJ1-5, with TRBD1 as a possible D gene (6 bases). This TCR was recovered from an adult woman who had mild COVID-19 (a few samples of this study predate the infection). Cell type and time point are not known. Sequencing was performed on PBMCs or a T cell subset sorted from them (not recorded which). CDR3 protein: CASSPMTGNQPQHF. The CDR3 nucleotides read TGTGCCAGCAGTCCCATGACAGGTAATCAGCCCCAGCATTTT.